These 12 T cell receptor beta chains were all obtained from the same sample, sequenced in a study of T-cell reconstitution after alpha-beta-depleted transplantation in children. For TCRbeta, the library was prepared with unique molecular identifiers. TCRdb reanalysed the PCR reads using MiXCR and keeps one entry per CDR3 protein. The sample shows around 440,000 distinct CDR3 sequences, 10% to 13% of them seen only once. The material was PBMCs, obtained before TCRalphabeta/CD19-depleted stem cell transplant. The receptors were sampled from a child younger than 10 with inherited bone marrow failure, due to receive a stem cell transplant.

This clonotype was seen only a few times. The chain employs TRBV10-3 and TRBJ2-1; 9 bases are shared with TRBD2. CDR1 is ENHRY and CDR2 is SYGVKD in the germline V gene. V was pared by 10 bases and J by 4 bases, with 8 bases of the junction left unmatched. The CDR3 totals 14 residues. CDR3: CATQQREAYNEQFF. The DNA for the CDR3 is TGTGCCACTCAACAGCGGGAGGCATACAATGAGCAGTTCTTC.

This clonotype was counted ten times or more. This rearrangement joins TRBV7-2 to TRBJ1-1; no clear D gene. V was clipped by 7 bases and J by 6 bases, with 18 bases between them. Per the germline V gene, CDR1 is SGHTA and CDR2 is FQGNSA. The CDR3 spans 14 residues. The CDR3 protein is CASTKRPSGSEAFF. The DNA for the CDR3 is TGTGCCAGCACCAAGCGGCCCTCGGGATCTGAAGCTTTCTTT.

The sample holds one count of this clonotype. A much bigger clone sits one base away, suggesting this may be a read error. CDR3 residues: CASSGLTGYEQFF. CDR3 in DNA: TGTGCCAGCTCCGGGCTCACAGGCTATGAGCAGTTCTTC. The chain links TRBV6-1 to TRBJ2-1; D is possibly TRBD1 (5 bases). V was pared by 8 bases and J by 8 bases, with 16 bases between. Germline CDR1 reads MNHNS; CDR2 reads SASEGT. The CDR3 covers 13 residues.

This clonotype appeared a few times. V gene TRBV20-1 combines with J gene TRBJ2-2; D call uncertain. CDR1 and CDR2 (germline): DFQATT, SNEGSKA (reference sequence). The ends were cut back, 3 bases at V and 6 bases at J, with 8 bases in the middle. CDR3 length: 12 amino acids. CDR3 loop: CSASRGPGELFF. For the CDR3, the DNA is TGCAGTGCTAGTAGAGGTCCCGGGGAGCTGTTTTTT.

The sample holds many counts of this clonotype. V is TRBV27 and J is TRBJ2-7; D might be TRBD2 (6 bases). The CDR3 sequence is 14 residues long. Deletions cut 6 bases from V and 4 bases from J, with 16 bases between. Germline-derived CDR1 and CDR2 are MNHEY and SMNVEV (reference sequence). The chain's CDR3 is CASREGLNWYEQYF. CDR3 coding DNA: TGTGCCAGCAGAGAGGGACTGAATTGGTACGAGCAGTACTTC.

The V and J genes are TRBV20-1 and TRBJ2-3, with unresolved D. Looked up from germline, CDR1 is DFQATT and CDR2 is SNEGSKA (reference sequence). This CDR3 has 12 residues. V was clipped by 2 bases and J by 2 bases, with 5 bases between them. The CDR3 sequence is CSARHLTDTQYF. CDR3 bases: TGCAGTGCTAGACACCTCACAGATACGCAGTATTTT.

This clonotype has just a few counts. The V and J genes are TRBV20-1 and TRBJ2-1; 7 nucleotides align to TRBD2. J lost 7 bases, V lost 3 bases, and 21 bases had no gene match. This CDR3 is built from 18 residues. The germline gives CDR1 DFQATT, CDR2 SNEGSKA (reference sequence). For the CDR3, the DNA is TGCAGTGCTAGCCCCTCTCTAGGGCGGGGGACTACGGGGAATGAGCAGTTCTTC. It encodes CSASPSLGRGTTGNEQFF.

At least ten counts were recorded for this clonotype. This sequence joins TRBV20-1 and TRBJ2-5; no reliable D call. Germline CDR1 DFQATT, CDR2 SNEGSKA (reference sequence). The ends were cut back, 6 bases at V and 5 bases at J, with 16 bases in the middle. CDR3 length equals 13 residues. DNA for the CDR3: TGCAGTGCCGACCCCGAAGGACGCGAGACCCAGTACTTC. This gives the protein CSADPEGRETQYF.

This clonotype was recorded many times. CDR3 residues: CASSPGTLGNTIYF. CDR3 coding DNA: TGCGCCAGCAGCCCTGGGACTCTTGGAAACACCATATATTTT. This chain joins TRBV5-1 and TRBJ1-3; D perhaps matches TRBD1 (5 bases). The V and J ends lost 4 bases and 3 bases respectively, with 11 bases between them. Looked up from germline, CDR1 is SGHRS and CDR2 is YFSETQ. The CDR3 has 14 amino acids.

This clonotype was seen many times. V usage is TRBV7-9 and J usage is TRBJ1-1, with TRBD1 as a possible D gene (5 bases). Trimming removed 1 base from V and 3 bases from J, with 18 bases in between. CDR3 length equals 17 residues. Germline values: CDR1 SEHNR, CDR2 FQNEAQ (reference sequence). This CDR3 reads CASSLGFGSGMDTEAFF. The CDR3 DNA is TGTGCCAGCAGCTTAGGGTTTGGGTCAGGGATGGACACTGAAGCTTTCTTT.

This clonotype was counted ten times or more. CDR3 coding DNA: TGCGCCAGCAGCCAAATACAGGGGGTATACGACGAGCAGTACTTC. Protein sequence: CASSQIQGVYDEQYF. V and J are TRBV5-1 and TRBJ2-7; TRBD1 aligns across 8 bases. The CDR3 contains 15 residues. The J segment lost 5 bases and the V segment lost 4 bases, leaving 11 bases of the junction unmatched. The germline V gene encodes CDR1 SGHRS and CDR2 YFSETQ.

This clonotype was seen repeatedly, ten times or more. The chain combines TRBV9 with TRBJ1-1, with a possible D match to TRBD1 (6 bases). Germline CDR1 and CDR2: SGDLS and YYNGEE. The CDR3 has 14 amino acids. V lost 7 bases to trimming and J lost 4 bases, with 17 bases between them. CDR3 protein: CASDGGGGFTEAFF. CDR3 nucleotides: TGTGCCAGCGATGGAGGGGGGGGATTCACTGAAGCTTTCTTT.